This entry lists 21 T cell receptor beta chains sequenced from one sample in a study of blood T cells in healthy people across ages. It was with a sample-barcoded 5' primer and a J-beta primer mix that a second PCR of about 6 to 12 cycles was run. TCRdb re-called the 5' RACE reads with MiXCR, one entry per CDR3 protein. Of about 730,000 distinct CDR3 sequences detected, more than 40% appear once; the ten largest clones hold roughly 19%. Sequenced input: blood. The receptor set was obtained from an older woman in good health.

V usage is TRBV30 and J usage is TRBJ2-5; 10 bases match TRBD2. Germline values: CDR1 GTSNPN, CDR2 SVGIG (reference sequence). Trimming cost V 0 bases and J 4 bases; bases outside gene matches: 8. CDR3 length: 16 residues. The CDR3 DNA sequence: TGTGCCTGGAGTGTGGCACTAGCGGGGCCGGGAGAGACCCAGTACTTC. As protein: CAWSVALAGPGETQYF. Based on the CDR3 plus reference TRBV30 and TRBJ2-5, the full variable domain is SQTIHQWPATLVQPVGSPLSLECTVEGTSNPNLYWYRQAAGRGLQLLFYSVGIGQISSEVPQNLSASRPQDRQFILSSKKLLLSDSGFYLCAWSVALAGPGETQYFGPGTRLLVL.

V gene TRBV3-1 combines with J gene TRBJ2-3, with D perhaps matching TRBD2 (6 bases). CDR1 and CDR2 from the germline V gene are LGHDT and YNNKEL (reference sequence). Trimming pared 3 bases from V and 2 bases from J, leaving 15 bases between. There are 16 residues in the CDR3. For the CDR3, the DNA is TGTGCCAGCAGCCAGGCCAGACTAGGGTTCACAGATACGCAGTATTTT. Translated: CASSQARLGFTDTQYF.

The genes are TRBV12-3 or TRBV12-4 and TRBJ2-3; 8 bases align to TRBD2. The junction had 4 bases not matched to a gene; V was cut back by 3 bases and J by 8 bases. The CDR3 runs to 13 residues. The CDR3 region is CASSFREGGTQYF. The CDR3 DNA reads as TGTGCCAGCAGTTTTCGGGAGGGTGGTACGCAGTATTTT.

The CDR3 DNA follows: TGTGCCTCGACCCCGAGGCGCACAGATACGCAGTATTTT. Translation: CASTPRRTDTQYF. The chain has TRBV27 and TRBJ2-3; unclear D gene. Between the trimmed V and J ends, which lost 11 bases and 1 base, there was a span of 13 bases. The CDR3 is 13 amino acids. Germline assignment: CDR1 MNHEY and CDR2 SMNVEV (reference sequence).

The V and J genes are TRBV15 and TRBJ1-1, with D perhaps TRBD1 (5 bases). V lost 0 bases, J lost 7 bases, and 21 bases lay in between. The CDR3 is 17 amino acids. In germline, CDR1 is LNHNV, CDR2 YYDKDF (reference sequence). The CDR3 here is CATSRDYITAGLDEAFF. The CDR3 DNA is TGTGCCACCAGCAGAGATTACATCACAGCAGGGCTTGATGAAGCTTTCTTT.

The gene calls are TRBV27 and TRBJ2-7; the match to TRBD2 covers 11 bases. The J segment lost 12 bases and the V segment lost 5 bases, leaving 12 bases of the junction unmatched. CDR3 length: 14 residues. Germline V gives CDR1 MNHEY, CDR2 SMNVEV (reference sequence). The CDR3 coding sequence is TGTGCCAGCAGTGATTCTACTAGCGGGAGAGAAGGGTACTTC. The encoded protein is CASSDSTSGREGYF.

The chain employs TRBV7-9 and TRBJ1-1; the match to TRBD1 covers 7 bases. After removal of 2 bases from V and 2 bases from J, the junction contained 14 bases not matched to a gene. The CDR3 covers 18 residues. Germline values: CDR1 SEHNR, CDR2 FQNEAQ (reference sequence). DNA of the CDR3: TGTGCCAGCAGCTTATCGGACAGGAGCCGTAAGAGAAACACTGAAGCTTTCTTT. Translating it yields CASSLSDRSRKRNTEAFF.

The chain combines TRBV12-3 or TRBV12-4 with TRBJ2-1; 12 positions agree with TRBD1. This CDR3 has 19 amino acids. The J segment lost 5 bases and the V segment lost 4 bases, leaving 15 bases of the junction unmatched. The CDR3 sequence: CASSSRIRGGQGANNEQFF. The CDR3 bases are TGTGCCAGCAGTTCCCGGATTAGAGGGGGACAGGGGGCCAACAATGAGCAGTTCTTC.

As for this clonotype: An end of the junction differs from the germline gene, which may be a read error. The J gene is TRBJ2-2, the V gene TRBV29-1; D may be TRBD2 (5 bases). This CDR3 has 13 amino acids. CDR1 SQVTM and CDR2 ANQGSEA come from the germline V gene. DNA of the CDR3: TGCAGCGCCCCGTGGCGGGCCACCAGGGAGCTGTTTTTT. Its translation is CSAPWRATRELFF.

The gene calls are TRBV28 and TRBJ2-7; 9 nucleotides align to TRBD2. Per germline, CDR1 MDHEN and CDR2 SYDVKM. The ends lost 8 bases at V and 0 bases at J; junction bases unmatched: 5. The CDR3 contains 14 residues. The CDR3 spells CASRPSGNSYEQYF. CDR3 bases: TGTGCCAGCCGCCCTAGCGGGAACTCCTACGAGCAGTACTTC. Variable domain in full (rest from reference TRBV28 and TRBJ2-7): DVKVTQSSRYLVKRTGEKVFLECVQDMDHENMFWYRQDPGLGLRLIYFSYDVKMKEKGDIPEGYSVSREKKERFSLILESASTNQTSMYLCASRPSGNSYEQYFGPGTRLTVT.

This chain uses TRBV7-3 with TRBJ1-3; 11 bases agree with TRBD1. Germline CDR1 reads SGHTA; CDR2 reads FQGTGA. This CDR3 is built from 19 residues. J gave up 0 bases and V 5 bases, and 12 bases lay outside the gene matches. For the CDR3, the DNA is TGTGCCAGCAGCCAACAAAACCAGGACAGGGGGCACTCTGGAAACACCATATATTTT. Translated: CASSQQNQDRGHSGNTIYF.

The sample holds one count of this clonotype. The V gene is TRBV10-3, the J gene TRBJ2-7; TRBD2 is a possible D gene (6 bases). Germline values: CDR1 ENHRY, CDR2 SYGVKD. The V end lost 4 bases, the J end lost 0 bases, and 19 bases lay between the germline ends. This CDR3 comprises 17 residues. The CDR3 region has the DNA TGTGCCATCAGTGGGCGGGACGACGGGCCCATCTCCTACGAGCAGTACTTC. This translates into CAISGRDDGPISYEQYF.

This clonotype was seen at least ten times. The genes are TRBV5-1 and TRBJ1-2, with D possibly TRBD1 on 6 matching bases. Germline-derived CDR1 and CDR2 are SGHRS and YFSETQ. This CDR3 is 13 amino acids long. Trimming cost V 0 bases and J 4 bases, with 7 bases left between them. CDR3 nucleotide sequence: TGCGCCAGCAGCTTGGAGGGGGGCTATGGCTACACCTTC. It translates to CASSLEGGYGYTF.

The chain carries TRBV6-1 and TRBJ1-2; D is uncertain. The CDR3 contains 15 residues. The V gene's germline CDR1 is MNHNS and CDR2 SASEGT. V dropped 4 bases and J dropped 1 base, with 13 bases sitting between them. CDR3 coding DNA: TGTGCCAGCAGTGTAAAGTCGGACCTTAACTATGGCTACACCTTC. This encodes CASSVKSDLNYGYTF.

This chain joins TRBV15 and TRBJ2-1, with D tentatively TRBD2 (5 bases). The CDR3 loop spans 16 amino acids. From germline, CDR1 is LNHNV and CDR2 YYDKDF (reference sequence). The germline V and J ends were trimmed by 1 base and 6 bases, with 16 bases remaining between them. DNA for the CDR3: TGTGCCACCAGCAGAGCCCCTACTAGAAGCGGCAATGAGCAGTTCTTC. Translating it yields CATSRAPTRSGNEQFF.

CDR3 residues: CSAKGQNQETQYF. The CDR3 coding sequence is TGCAGTGCCAAGGGACAGAACCAAGAGACCCAGTACTTC. The rearrangement uses TRBV20-1 and TRBJ2-5; 7 bases map to TRBD1. Germline V lookup: CDR1 DFQATT, CDR2 SNEGSKA (reference sequence). J gave up 0 bases and V 6 bases, and 4 bases lay outside the gene matches. The CDR3 has 13 amino acids.

This rearrangement joins TRBV5-1 to TRBJ1-1; possibly TRBD1 for D (5 bases). V shed 2 bases and J shed 0 bases, with 8 bases lying between them. Germline assignment: CDR1 SGHRS and CDR2 YFSETQ. This CDR3 spans 14 amino acids. CDR3 DNA: TGCGCCAGCAGCTTACAGGACATGAACACTGAAGCTTTCTTT. Translation: CASSLQDMNTEAFF.

The chain employs TRBV20-1 and TRBJ2-7; TRBD2 agrees at 8 bases. The CDR3 has 14 amino acids. Germline V lookup: CDR1 DFQATT, CDR2 SNEGSKA (reference sequence). V lost 1 base and J lost 3; bases outside the gene matches: 5. DNA for the CDR3: TGCAGTGCTAGAGTAGCGGGGTTGGACTACGAGCAGTACTTC. Its translation is CSARVAGLDYEQYF.

This chain joins TRBV6-5 and TRBJ2-7; no clear D. This CDR3 contains 14 residues. The V end lost 6 bases, the J end lost 1 base, and 13 bases lay between the germline ends. CDR1 is MNHEY and CDR2 is SVGAGI in the germline V gene. CDR3 nucleotides: TGTGCCAGCAGAGGTGGCGGAATATCCTACGAGCAGTACTTC. It encodes CASRGGGISYEQYF.

This chain uses TRBV12-3 or TRBV12-4 with TRBJ2-1; 7 positions match TRBD1. TRBJ2-7 matches the DNA end more closely, so the J call is doubtful. The CDR3 is 13 residues long. This CDR3 reads CASSLRGTVEQYF. DNA of the CDR3: TGTGCCAGCAGTTTAAGGGGGACAGTCGAGCAGTACTTC.

The chain carries TRBV7-2 and TRBJ1-1; no reliable D call. The CDR3 sequence is 14 residues long. The V and J ends lost 7 bases and 1 base respectively, with 13 bases between them. The germline CDR1 and CDR2 sequences are SGHTA and FQGNSA. CDR3 bases: TGTGCCAGCACCTCGGGTGGGGAGAACACTGAAGCTTTCTTT. It is translated as CASTSGGENTEAFF.